A single sample is the source of the 32 T cell receptor beta chains below, sequenced in a study of tumor-infiltrating lymphocytes in oesophageal squamous cell carcinoma. TCRdb re-called the PCR reads through MiXCR, storing one row per CDR3 protein. The table has approximately 12,000 distinct CDR3 sequences, roughly 53% seen once. Sequenced material: esophageal tumor tissue. Receptor source: a male donor with esophageal squamous cell carcinoma.

The rearrangement joins TRBV29-1 to TRBJ2-1; 9 nucleotides align to TRBD1. The germline V gene encodes CDR1 SQVTM and CDR2 ANQGSEA. V shed 6 bases and J 7 bases; nucleotides not matched to a gene: 4. The CDR3 consists of 12 residues. In DNA, the CDR3 is TGCAGCGTCCGACAGGGGGGGAATGAGCAGTTCTTC. This encodes CSVRQGGNEQFF.

The rearrangement uses TRBV6-1 and TRBJ2-3; 14 nucleotides match TRBD2. The DNA end favors TRBJ2-4, so the J call may be wrong. In germline, CDR1 is MNHNS, CDR2 SASEGT. The CDR3 totals 15 residues. The CDR3 DNA reads TGTGCCAGCAGTGAGACTAGCGGGGGGGCCAACATTCAGTACTTC. Protein: CASSETSGGANIQYF.

In its sample, this clonotype was seen once. CDR3 coding DNA: TGTGCCAGCAGCATTCAAGGAGGGGCTAGCGGGGGGAATGAGCAGTTCTTC. Its protein product is CASSIQGGASGGNEQFF. The genes are TRBV7-6 and TRBJ2-7, with 11 bases aligning to TRBD2. The J call is doubtful: the DNA matches TRBJ2-1 better. The length of the CDR3 is 17 residues. Germline values: CDR1 SGHVS, CDR2 FNYEAQ.

The rearrangement joins TRBV7-8 to TRBJ2-7, with D possibly being TRBD1 (6 bases). The length of the CDR3 is 14 residues. CDR1 is SGHVS and CDR2 is FQNEAQ in the germline V gene. V was cut by 0 bases and J by 3 bases, with 9 bases left in between. The CDR3 DNA is TGTGCCAGCAGCTTAGCACAGGGACGCTACGAGCAGTACTTC. Residues: CASSLAQGRYEQYF.

The chain couples TRBV10-1 to TRBJ1-1, with 7 bases aligning to TRBD1. The CDR3 extends over 13 amino acids. V gave up 0 bases and J gave up 5 bases; unmatched junction bases: 0. Germline V lookup: CDR1 WNHNN, CDR2 SYGVQD (reference sequence). CDR3 region: CASSESQGTEAFF. The CDR3 nucleotides are TGCGCCAGCAGTGAGTCACAGGGGACTGAAGCTTTCTTT.

V and J are TRBV7-8 and TRBJ2-1; possible D gene TRBD2, 6 bases. CDR1 SGHVS and CDR2 FQNEAQ come from the germline V gene. V dropped 4 bases and J dropped 10 bases, with 20 bases sitting between them. The CDR3 is 15 residues long. CDR3 sequence: CASSYLEGWVGEQFF. As DNA, the CDR3 is TGTGCCAGCAGCTATTTGGAGGGATGGGTCGGGGAGCAGTTCTTC.

The chain recombines TRBV12-3 or TRBV12-4 with TRBJ2-5; D gene unclear. The germline V and J ends were trimmed by 4 bases and 2 bases, with 11 bases remaining between them. This CDR3 has 14 amino acids. The CDR3 nucleotides read TGTGCCAGCAGTTATAGGGCGACGCAAGAGACCCAGTACTTC. Encoded protein: CASSYRATQETQYF.

The J gene is TRBJ2-5, the V gene TRBV7-2; tentative D call: TRBD2 (6 bases). The J call may be in error: the DNA end matches TRBJ2-7 better. Germline V gene lookup returns CDR1 SGHTA and CDR2 FQGNSA. CDR3 size: 14 residues. CDR3 in amino acids: CASSAAEGPYEQYF. Here the CDR3 DNA reads TGTGCCAGCAGCGCCGCGGAGGGGCCCTACGAGCAGTACTTC.

This clonotype was picked up a small number of times. This chain uses TRBV7-2 with TRBJ2-5; TRBD2 might be the D (6 bases). Germline values: CDR1 SGHTA, CDR2 FQGNSA. V was cut by 2 bases and J by 11 bases, with 12 bases left in between. The CDR3 runs to 12 residues. CDR3 amino acids: CASSLTSIEQYF. The CDR3 bases are TGTGCCAGCAGCTTAACTAGCATTGAGCAGTACTTC.

This chain links TRBV12-3 or TRBV12-4 with TRBJ2-1; D possibly corresponds to TRBD2 (6 bases). The CDR3 spans 15 residues. V dropped 4 bases and J dropped 8 bases, with 18 bases sitting between them. The CDR3 DNA follows: TGTGCCAGCAGTTCGGCCGGGACGGGGGTCCATGAGCAGTTCTTC. Translation: CASSSAGTGVHEQFF.

This clonotype is medium-sized in the sample. The V gene is TRBV11-2, the J gene TRBJ2-3; 7 bases align to TRBD1. Germline CDR1 reads SGHAT; CDR2 reads FQNNGV. Trimming took 8 bases from V and 7 from J; bases not matched to a gene: 3. The CDR3 consists of 11 residues. CDR3 loop: CASYRGHTQYF. CDR3 DNA sequence: TGTGCCAGCTACAGGGGCCATACGCAGTATTTT.

By share of the sample, this clonotype is large. CDR3 sequence reads: CASSPLAGVVGTQYF. The CDR3 DNA sequence: TGTGCCAGCAGCCCCCTAGCGGGAGTGGTTGGTACGCAGTATTTT. The chain is built from TRBV7-2 and TRBJ2-3, with TRBD2 matching 10 bases. V dropped 5 bases and J dropped 8; count of bases not matched to a gene: 10. The CDR3 consists of 15 residues. From germline, CDR1 is SGHTA and CDR2 FQGNSA.

J is TRBJ2-4 and V is TRBV6-1; D is uncertain. The J call may not be correct, given that the DNA end is closer to TRBJ2-7. The CDR3 totals 14 residues. The V gene's germline CDR1 is MNHNS and CDR2 SASEGT. This CDR3 is CASSSGPSFAEQYF. For the CDR3, the DNA is TGTGCCAGCAGTTCCGGACCATCCTTCGCCGAGCAGTACTTC.

In its sample, this clonotype was seen many times. The CDR3 here is CASSLGGGSFEQFF. CDR3 bases: TGTGCCAGCAGTTTAGGAGGGGGGTCTTTTGAGCAGTTCTTC. V and J are TRBV27 and TRBJ2-5, with D tentatively TRBD1 or TRBD2 (6 bases each). The DNA end is more similar to TRBJ2-1, so the J call may be wrong. This CDR3 spans 14 amino acids. CDR1 and CDR2 (germline): MNHEY, SMNVEV (reference sequence).

In this sample, this clonotype turned up a few times. The chain recombines TRBV7-6 with TRBJ2-7; tentative D call: TRBD1 (6 bases). Trimming pared 4 bases from V and 2 bases from J, leaving 27 bases between. Per germline, CDR1 SGHVS and CDR2 FNYEAQ. The CDR3 is made up of 19 amino acids. The CDR3 loop reads CASSSIRTLTGGRAYEQYF. CDR3 sequence (DNA): TGTGCCAGCAGCTCGATCCGTACCCTGACAGGTGGTAGGGCCTACGAGCAGTACTTC.

The V gene is TRBV11-2, the J gene TRBJ2-5; D may be TRBD1 or TRBD2 (5 bases each). The DNA end lines up better with TRBJ2-3; the J call may be wrong. The CDR3 runs to 16 residues. Germline V lookup: CDR1 SGHAT, CDR2 FQNNGV. The CDR3 spells CASSPGGEGLGDTQYF. CDR3 in DNA: TGTGCCAGCAGCCCCGGAGGAGAGGGGTTGGGAGATACGCAGTATTTT.

This clonotype was seen more than once but under ten times. The chain has TRBV6-1 and TRBJ2-7, with a tentative D call TRBD1 (6 bases). The ends were cut back, 4 bases at V and 6 bases at J, with 13 bases in the middle. The CDR3 extends over 13 amino acids. Germline V gene lookup returns CDR1 MNHNS and CDR2 SASEGT. CDR3 residues: CASSATGSGEQYF. CDR3 nucleotide sequence: TGTGCCAGCAGTGCCACAGGGTCCGGCGAGCAGTACTTC.

This chain joins TRBV19 and TRBJ2-2; D gene uncertain. Germline assignment: CDR1 LNHDA and CDR2 SQIVND (reference sequence). V shed 2 bases and J shed 6 bases, with 10 bases lying between them. The CDR3 runs to 14 residues. DNA for the CDR3: TGTGCCAGTAGTATAAATTTTATCGCCGGGGAGCTGTTTTTT. It yields the protein CASSINFIAGELFF.

The chain links TRBV2 to TRBJ1-1; TRBD1 is a possible D gene (6 bases). V lost 6 bases to trimming and J lost 5 bases, with 13 bases between them. This CDR3 is built from 13 residues. Germline CDR1 SNHLY, CDR2 FYNNEI. The CDR3 DNA is TGTGCCAGCAGAGACAGGAGGGAGACTGAAGCTTTCTTT. Translation gives CASRDRRETEAFF.

This clonotype was observed a handful of times. This chain uses TRBV7-6 with TRBJ2-1, with 10 bases lining up with TRBD2. The closer fit of TRBJ2-7 to the DNA end suggests the J call may be wrong. The CDR3 is made up of 17 amino acids. CDR1 SGHVS and CDR2 FNYEAQ come from the germline V gene. Written as DNA, the CDR3 is TGTGCCAGCAGCTTAAGGGGAGGACTAGCGGACCTTTACGAGCAGTACTTC. This translates into CASSLRGGLADLYEQYF.

V and J are TRBV7-6 and TRBJ2-3; 8 bases align to TRBD2. Near its end, the DNA agrees better with TRBJ2-7, so the J call may be wrong. The CDR3 has 15 residues. The V gene's germline CDR1 is SGHVS and CDR2 FNYEAQ. The CDR3 region has the DNA TGTGCCAGCAGCGTCTCTAGCGGGCTCTACTACGAGCAGTACTTC. Protein product: CASSVSSGLYYEQYF.

The V and J genes are TRBV27 and TRBJ1-1; possible D gene TRBD1, 5 bases. Looked up from germline, CDR1 is MNHEY and CDR2 is SMNVEV (reference sequence). Trimming cost V 5 bases and J 4 bases, with 17 bases left between them. The CDR3 length is 15 residues. CDR3 sequence: CASSTQERGSTEAFF. CDR3 DNA sequence: TGTGCCAGCAGTACACAGGAACGGGGGAGCACTGAAGCTTTCTTT.

This clonotype is termed medium-sized. This sequence joins TRBV12-3 or TRBV12-4 and TRBJ2-1, with 9 positions matching TRBD2. CDR3 length: 16 amino acids. Trimming removed 3 bases from V and 6 bases from J; junction bases left unmatched: 9. DNA of the CDR3: TGTGCCAGCAGTTTTCTAGCGGGGTCGCTTGCCAATGAGCAGTTCTTC. Protein product: CASSFLAGSLANEQFF.

The chain couples TRBV28 to TRBJ1-2, with 8 bases that match TRBD1. CDR3 length equals 12 residues. Germline assignment: CDR1 MDHEN and CDR2 SYDVKM. J was trimmed by 8 bases and V by 7 bases; bases with no gene match: 6. As DNA, the CDR3 is TGTGCCAGCAACAGGGGGACGCGCGGCTACACCTTC. This translates into CASNRGTRGYTF.

This clonotype was observed many times. The genes are TRBV6-6 and TRBJ2-7; D gene unclear. Trimming left V 0 bases short and J 1 base short, with 7 bases between. Germline V gene lookup returns CDR1 MNHNY and CDR2 SVGAGI (reference sequence). The length of the CDR3 is 14 residues. CDR3 sequence reads: CASSYSSRSYEQYF. CDR3 bases: TGTGCCAGCAGTTACTCGTCCAGGTCCTACGAGCAGTACTTC.

This clonotype was seen only a few times. The chain joins TRBV7-2 to TRBJ2-5, with D possibly being TRBD1 (5 bases). The germline V and J ends were trimmed by 1 base and 5 bases, with 8 bases remaining between them. CDR1 SGHTA and CDR2 FQGNSA come from the germline V gene. There are 13 residues in the CDR3. The CDR3 DNA follows: TGTGCCAGCAGCTTAGTATCAGGGGAGACCCAGTACTTC. It translates to CASSLVSGETQYF.

In its sample, this clonotype is medium-sized (0.01 to 0.1%). The V gene is TRBV7-2, the J gene TRBJ1-5; no clear D. The V end lost 2 bases, the J end lost 1 base, and 6 bases lay between the germline ends. The CDR3 is 14 amino acids. The germline CDR1 and CDR2 sequences are SGHTA and FQGNSA. For the CDR3, the DNA is TGTGCCAGCAGCTTATTTGGAAGCAATCAGCCCCAGCATTTT. Encoded protein: CASSLFGSNQPQHF. The whole variable domain, remainder taken from reference TRBV7-2 and TRBJ1-5, is GAGVSQSPSNKVTEKGKDVELRCDPISGHTALYWYRQSLGQGLEFLIYFQGNSAPDKSGLPSDRFSAERTGGSVSTLTIQRTQQEDSAVYLCASSLFGSNQPQHFGDGTRLSIL.

The gene calls are TRBV7-2 and TRBJ2-5; D might be TRBD1 (6 bases). The J call may be faulty, since TRBJ2-7 better matches the DNA end. This CDR3 is 15 amino acids long. Germline loops: CDR1 SGHTA, CDR2 FQGNSA. Here the CDR3 reads CASSPQFLGGYEQYF. CDR3 coding DNA: TGTGCCAGCAGCCCACAGTTCCTAGGGGGCTACGAGCAGTACTTC.

The chain recombines TRBV7-6 with TRBJ2-4; the D gene could be TRBD1 or TRBD2 (6 bases each). The DNA end is a closer match to TRBJ2-7, so the J assignment may be wrong. The CDR3 loop spans 15 amino acids. Germline lookup yields CDR1 SGHVS and CDR2 FNYEAQ. CDR3: CASSLGPGATYEQYF. The CDR3 nucleotides read TGTGCCAGCAGCTTAGGCCCGGGGGCGACCTACGAGCAGTACTTC.

Worth noting for this clonotype: As the CDR3 is not closed by the conserved phenylalanine or tryptophan, this likely results from a read error. It is unclear where the CDR3 begins or ends on the DNA, so no DNA is shown, and the CDR3 is as TCRdb lists it. J is TRBJ2-7 and V is TRBV28; TRBD1, as called in the table, went unchecked against the DNA. From its first to its last residue, the CDR3 has 16 amino acids. Germline values: CDR1 MDHEN, CDR2 SYDVKM. This chain's CDR3 is CASSKGQALYGYTFGS.

CDR3 region: CAIRGLAGDQDEQFF. The CDR3 nucleotides are TGTGCCATCAGGGGCCTAGCGGGAGATCAGGATGAGCAGTTCTTC. The chain carries TRBV10-3 and TRBJ2-1, with 10 positions matching TRBD2. Germline V CDR1 and CDR2: ENHRY, SYGVKD. This CDR3 region has 15 residues. V was pared by 6 bases and J by 8 bases, with 10 bases of the junction left unmatched.

A few counts support this clonotype. V gene TRBV7-6 combines with J gene TRBJ2-1, with D possibly TRBD2 on 5 matching bases. The V end lost 5 bases, the J end lost 10 bases, and 12 bases lay between the germline ends. The CDR3 has 12 residues. Germline V gives CDR1 SGHVS, CDR2 FNYEAQ. The CDR3, as DNA: TGTGCCAGCAGCCCTGTGGGAGCGGAGCAGTTCTTC. Translated: CASSPVGAEQFF.